The 18 T cell receptor beta chains below all came from one sample that was sequenced in a study of CD8+ T cells in alopecia areata. RNA, once extracted, was reverse transcribed into cDNA for use as the sequencing template. Clones were read by immunoSEQ multiplex PCR, and TCRdb kept only the in-frame ones, dropping some. The table lists 110,000 or so clones, 35% to 40% of them singletons. The sample comprised CD4+ T cells sorted from blood. The receptors here all came from a human donor with alopecia areata.

The genes are TRBV7-8 and TRBJ2-7, with TRBD1 matching over 11 bases. CDR1 and CDR2 (germline): SGHVS, FQNEAQ. V was clipped by 1 base and J by 2 bases; unmatched bases: 7. CDR3 length equals 17 residues. CDR3 DNA sequence: TGTGCCAGCAGCTTAGTCACCGGGACAGGGGGTACCTACGAGCAGTACTTC. Protein: CASSLVTGTGGTYEQYF. Full variable domain (remainder filled in from reference TRBV7-8 and TRBJ2-7): GAGVSQSPRYKVAKRGQDVALRCDPISGHVSLFWYQQALGQGPEFLTYFQNEAQLDKSGLPSDRFFAERPEGSVSTLKIQRTQQEDSAVYLCASSLVTGTGGTYEQYFGPGTRLTVT.

This clone was detected a few times. The rearrangement joins TRBV6-5 to TRBJ2-4, with D uncertain. With 2 bases removed from V and 7 bases from J, the gap between germline ends came to 15 bases. CDR3 length: 15 amino acids. Per the germline V gene, CDR1 is MNHEY and CDR2 is SVGAGI. The CDR3 here is CASSYADLPGNIQYF. The CDR3 coding sequence is TGTGCCAGCAGTTACGCGGATCTCCCCGGGAACATTCAGTACTTC.

The CDR3 spells CASSTRGGTGELFF. The CDR3 DNA is TGTGCCAGCAGCACCCGGGGGGGCACCGGGGAGCTGTTTTTT. This sequence joins TRBV6-6 and TRBJ2-2; 8 nucleotides align to TRBD2. V gave up 6 bases and J gave up 4 bases; unmatched junction bases: 4. The length of the CDR3 is 14 residues. Germline CDR1 MNHNY, CDR2 SVGAGI (reference sequence).

The chain combines TRBV4-3 with TRBJ2-3, with 12 bases fitting TRBD2. Trimming at V came to 4 bases and at J to 2 bases, leaving 10 bases not matched to a gene. The CDR3 is 18 residues long. Germline V gene sequence: CDR1 LGHNA, CDR2 YSLEER. Here the CDR3 DNA reads TGCGCCAGCAGCCCGGAGAGCCTAGCGGGGGGGGCCACAGATACGCAGTATTTT. As protein: CASSPESLAGGATDTQYF.

The chain is built from TRBV4-2 and TRBJ1-2; TRBD1 is a possible D gene (5 bases). Trimming removed 0 bases at V and 8 bases at J, with 10 bases between. Germline V gene data show CDR1 as LGHNA and CDR2 as YNFKEQ. The CDR3 sequence is 13 residues long. The CDR3 DNA reads as TGTGCCAGCAGCCAAGAGAGGACAAACGGCTACACCTTC. Its protein product is CASSQERTNGYTF.

The chain is built from TRBV7-3 and TRBJ1-4; TRBD1 is a possible D gene (5 bases). The CDR3 contains 15 residues. Germline CDR1 SGHTA, CDR2 FQGTGA. Trimming pared 5 bases from V and 8 bases from J, leaving 18 bases between. This chain's CDR3 is CASSATGIRGEKLFF. DNA for the CDR3: TGTGCCAGCAGCGCCACCGGAATCCGGGGGGAAAAACTGTTTTTT.

The genes are TRBV29-1 and TRBJ2-1, with 7 bases lining up with TRBD1. Germline loops: CDR1 SQVTM, CDR2 ANQGSEA. V lost 4 bases, J lost 6 bases, and 6 bases stayed unmatched. The CDR3 sequence is 13 residues long. The CDR3 DNA reads TGCAGCGTTGGTTGGCAGGGGGTCAATGAGCAGTTCTTC. Translated, it gives CSVGWQGVNEQFF.

In this sample, this clone turned up a few times. The rearrangement links TRBV29-1 to TRBJ2-2; D could derive from TRBD1 or TRBD2 (7 bases each). This CDR3 is built from 16 residues. From germline, CDR1 is SQVTM and CDR2 ANQGSEA. Trimming took off 4 bases at V and 6 bases at J, with 21 bases between the two ends. In DNA, the CDR3 is TGCAGCGTTGGACGGTGGCAGGGGGGGATGTCCGGGGAGCTGTTTTTT. Translation: CSVGRWQGGMSGELFF.

The chain combines TRBV7-9 with TRBJ2-7; TRBD1 is a possible D gene (6 bases). The V end lost 0 bases, the J end lost 3 bases, and 6 bases lay between the germline ends. CDR1 is SEHNR and CDR2 is FQNEAQ in the germline V gene (reference sequence). The CDR3 spans 13 residues. The CDR3 loop reads CASSLAQGYEQYF. The CDR3 DNA reads as TGTGCCAGCAGCTTAGCACAGGGCTACGAGCAGTACTTC.

The genes are TRBV29-1 and TRBJ1-1; tentatively, D is TRBD1 (5 bases). The CDR3 runs to 12 residues. V was shortened by 6 bases and J by 2 bases, with 10 bases between the two germline ends. Germline assignment: CDR1 SQVTM and CDR2 ANQGSEA. CDR3 nucleotide sequence: TGCAGCGTCGGACACATTAACACTGAAGCTTTCTTT. It codes for CSVGHINTEAFF.

V usage is TRBV5-1 and J usage is TRBJ2-7; no clear D. Germline loops: CDR1 SGHRS, CDR2 YFSETQ. The V end lost 0 bases, the J end lost 2 bases, and 6 bases lay between the germline ends. This CDR3 comprises 13 residues. The CDR3 nucleotides read TGCGCCAGCAGCTTGGGAAGTACCTACGAGCAGTACTTC. This codes for CASSLGSTYEQYF.

V and J are TRBV29-1 and TRBJ2-5; a weak D match, TRBD1 (5 bases). V was trimmed by 4 bases and J by 5 bases, leaving 17 bases between them. This CDR3 region has 14 residues. Germline loops: CDR1 SQVTM, CDR2 ANQGSEA. This CDR3 is CSVGKGQGRETQYF. The DNA for the CDR3 is TGCAGCGTTGGGAAGGGGCAGGGTAGGGAGACCCAGTACTTC.

This chain links TRBV7-3 with TRBJ2-3, with unresolved D. This CDR3 has 15 residues. Looked up from germline, CDR1 is SGHTA and CDR2 is FQGTGA. V was clipped by 0 bases and J by 2 bases, with 9 bases between them. CDR3: CASSLTRRVTDTQYF. In DNA, the CDR3 is TGTGCCAGCAGCTTAACTCGGAGAGTCACAGATACGCAGTATTTT. Full variable domain (missing parts from reference TRBV7-3 and TRBJ2-3): GAGVSQTPSNKVTEKGKYVELRCDPISGHTALYWYRQSLGQGPEFLIYFQGTGAADDSGLPNDRFFAVRPEGSVSTLKIQRTERGDSAVYLCASSLTRRVTDTQYFGPGTRLTVL.

As regards this clone: The same CDR3 arises from other DNA sequences in this sample as well. The V gene is TRBV29-1, the J gene TRBJ1-1, with D hard to call. CDR1 is SQVTM, CDR2 ANQGSEA, per germline. CDR3 length: 12 amino acids. V shed 4 bases and J shed 1 base, with 7 bases lying between them. The CDR3: CSVGGANTEAFF. DNA of the CDR3: TGCAGCGTTGGGGGTGCGAACACTGAAGCTTTCTTT. The variable domain in full, with the rest retrieved from reference TRBV29-1 and TRBJ1-1, is SAVISQKPSRDICQRGTSLTIQCQVDSQVTMMFWYRQQPGQSLTLIATANQGSEATYESGFVIDKFPISRPNLTFSTLTVSNMSPEDSSIYLCSVGGANTEAFFGQGTRLTVV.

The chain carries TRBV2 and TRBJ1-2, with unresolved D. The CDR3 sequence is 13 residues long. CDR1 and CDR2 (germline): SNHLY, FYNNEI. The V end was cut by 3 bases, the J end by 7 bases, with 12 bases between. The CDR3, as DNA: TGTGCCAGCAGTGAGGCTCGGGTTGGTGGCTACACCTTC. This gives the protein CASSEARVGGYTF.

This clone occurred a few times. The chain employs TRBV15 and TRBJ2-5; D not resolved. The CDR3 contains 14 residues. The germline gives CDR1 LNHNV, CDR2 YYDKDF (reference sequence). V lost 1 base and J 4 bases, leaving 10 bases between the germline ends. The CDR3 protein is CATSRGRLGETQYF. The DNA for the CDR3 is TGTGCCACCAGCAGAGGCCGACTCGGAGAGACCCAGTACTTC.

This chain links TRBV2 with TRBJ2-5; perhaps TRBD2 as D (6 bases). Germline V gene lookup returns CDR1 SNHLY and CDR2 FYNNEI. This CDR3 contains 13 residues. Trimming removed 7 bases at V and 4 bases at J, with 13 bases between. The CDR3 spells CASIREQRETQYF. In DNA form, the CDR3 reads TGTGCCAGCATCCGGGAGCAAAGAGAGACCCAGTACTTC.

The sample holds a few counts of this clone. This sequence joins TRBV7-3 and TRBJ2-6; a weak D match, TRBD1 (6 bases). There are 15 residues in the CDR3. V was trimmed by 1 base and J by 5 bases, leaving 9 bases between them. Germline CDR1 and CDR2: SGHTA and FQGTGA. CDR3 loop: CASSLSQGRANVLTF. The CDR3 DNA follows: TGTGCCAGCAGCTTAAGTCAGGGGAGGGCCAACGTCCTGACTTTC.